This T cell receptor (beta chain) is from a study of response to subunit inactivated influenza vaccine. In germline, CDR1 is MGHDK, CDR2 SYGVNS. V was cut by 6 bases and J by 3 bases, with 20 bases left in between. The CDR3 is 17 residues long. Study outcomes and limitations: It was suggested by the authors that few new T cells are recruited by each seasonal influenza vaccination.

As concerns this clonotype: The antigen is unknown.

TCRdb reprocessed the RT-PCR reads with MiXCR, giving one entry per CDR3 protein. The data show around 480,000 distinct CDR3 sequences, approximately 11% seen once. The chain uses TRBV25-1 and TRBJ2-2; weak D call: TRBD2 (6 bases). The sequences come from PBMCs from blood, collected around seven weeks after vaccination. The source is a man aged 50-59 years who received an inactivated influenza vaccine. DNA for the CDR3: TGTGCCAGCAGGGCGGGGTACAGAATCCCCTACACCGGGGAGCTGTTTTTT. Translating it yields CASRAGYRIPYTGELFF. Filled out from reference TRBV25-1 and TRBJ2-2, the complete variable domain reads EADIYQTPRYLVIGTGKKITLECSQTMGHDKMYWYQQDPGMELHLIHYSYGVNSTEKGDLSSESTVSRIRTEHFPLTLESARPSHTSQYLCASRAGYRIPYTGELFFGEGSRLTVL.